The 16 T cell receptor beta chains presented below share a single source sample, sequenced in a study of blood T cell repertoires in COVID-19. The data were produced by immunoSEQ multiplex PCR, yet TCRdb's version contains in-frame clones alone and is incomplete. This table holds under 200,000 clones, roughly 86% found once. The source material was PBMCs or T cells enriched from blood (not recorded which). The receptors derive from a man aged 35-49 years with acute COVID-19.

The chain links TRBV6-5 to TRBJ2-2, with D possibly matching TRBD2 (6 bases). Germline lookup yields CDR1 MNHEY and CDR2 SVGAGI. Trimming took off 2 bases at V and 4 bases at J, with 14 bases between the two ends. The CDR3 extends over 16 amino acids. The CDR3 nucleotides are TGTGCCAGCAGTTACCTAGCCAAGGAGGGCACCGGGGAGCTGTTTTTT. Its protein product is CASSYLAKEGTGELFF.

The chain joins TRBV7-3 to TRBJ2-3; 7 bases map to TRBD2. The V gene end was trimmed by 5 bases and the J gene end by 2 bases; junction bases not matched to a gene: 10. The V gene's germline CDR1 is SGHTA and CDR2 FQGTGA. CDR3 length: 16 residues. CDR3 sequence: CASSRLDREATDTQYF. DNA for the CDR3: TGTGCCAGCAGCCGATTGGACCGGGAGGCCACAGATACGCAGTATTTT.

The sample holds one count of this clone. CDR3 protein: CSASLGGGYGYTF. As DNA, the CDR3 is TGCAGTGCTAGTCTAGGAGGCGGCTATGGCTACACCTTC. The V call is TRBV20-1, the J call TRBJ1-2; D remains unclear. Germline V lookup: CDR1 DFQATT, CDR2 SNEGSKA (reference sequence). This CDR3 spans 13 amino acids. V was trimmed by 3 bases and J by 4 bases, leaving 12 bases between them.

The rearrangement links TRBV2 to TRBJ2-2; 12 bases agree with TRBD1. After removal of 5 bases from V and 5 bases from J, the junction contained 6 bases not matched to a gene. Germline V gene sequence: CDR1 SNHLY, CDR2 FYNNEI. This CDR3 spans 16 amino acids. CDR3 in amino acids: CASSPGTGGLTGELFF. The CDR3 DNA sequence: TGTGCCAGCAGTCCCGGGACAGGGGGCTTGACCGGGGAGCTGTTTTTT.

The chain has TRBV30 and TRBJ1-2; D gene uncertain. The CDR3 is 13 residues long. Per germline, CDR1 GTSNPN and CDR2 SVGIG (reference sequence). V was trimmed by 2 bases and J by 3 bases, leaving 10 bases between them. CDR3: CAWSQQPHYGYTF. The CDR3 DNA reads TGTGCCTGGAGTCAACAGCCCCACTATGGCTACACCTTC. The full variable domain, its missing parts supplied by reference TRBV30 and TRBJ1-2, is SQTIHQWPATLVQPVGSPLSLECTVEGTSNPNLYWYRQAAGRGLQLLFYSVGIGQISSEVPQNLSASRPQDRQFILSSKKLLLSDSGFYLCAWSQQPHYGYTFGSGTRLTVV.

V is TRBV2 and J is TRBJ1-5; D remains unclear. This CDR3 is 14 amino acids long. The germline gives CDR1 SNHLY, CDR2 FYNNEI. The V end lost 8 bases, the J end lost 0 bases, and 11 bases lay between the germline ends. DNA for the CDR3: TGTGCCAGCTCACAGTCCGATAGCAATCAGCCCCAGCATTTT. Its protein is CASSQSDSNQPQHF.

V is TRBV6-5 and J is TRBJ2-1; perhaps TRBD2 as D (6 bases). Germline V gene data show CDR1 as MNHEY and CDR2 as SVGAGI. The V and J ends lost 4 bases and 4 bases respectively, with 14 bases between them. This CDR3 comprises 15 residues. The CDR3 DNA reads TGTGCCAGCAGTTCCTCCGGGGGTACTTACAATGAGCAGTTCTTC. Its translation is CASSSSGGTYNEQFF.

The J gene is TRBJ2-1, the V gene TRBV20-1; no firm D call. Trimming took 5 bases from V and 2 from J, leaving 4 bases between them. CDR3 size: 11 residues. Germline lookup yields CDR1 DFQATT and CDR2 SNEGSKA (reference sequence). CDR3 DNA sequence: TGCAGTGCTCCTGCCTACAATGAGCAGTTCTTC. Protein product: CSAPAYNEQFF.

The V gene is TRBV27, the J gene TRBJ2-7, with 8 nucleotides matching TRBD1. This CDR3 is 18 amino acids long. Losses at the gene ends were 8 bases for V and 5 bases for J; bases not matched to a gene: 23. Germline CDR1 MNHEY, CDR2 SMNVEV (reference sequence). The CDR3 region is CASSSNLIGPDRDHEQYF. Written as DNA, the CDR3 is TGTGCCAGCTCCAGTAATCTAATAGGCCCGGACAGGGACCACGAGCAGTACTTC.

This rearrangement joins TRBV27 to TRBJ2-3; possibly TRBD1 for D (5 bases). Germline CDR1 reads MNHEY; CDR2 reads SMNVEV (reference sequence). Between the trimmed V and J ends, which lost 7 bases and 6 bases, there was a span of 20 bases. CDR3 length: 15 amino acids. The CDR3 region has the DNA TGTGCCAGCAAAATAGGTGCAGGGCCAGGGGATACGCAGTATTTT. Protein product: CASKIGAGPGDTQYF.

The rearrangement joins TRBV5-5 to TRBJ1-3, with D tentatively TRBD1 (6 bases). CDR1 is SGHKS and CDR2 is YYEKEE in the germline V gene (reference sequence). V lost 7 bases and J lost 0, with 20 bases in between. CDR3 length equals 17 residues. CDR3 in DNA: TGTGCCAGCTTGGCCCGAGGGGGAAGTTTCTCTGGAAACACCATATATTTT. It encodes CASLARGGSFSGNTIYF.

As for this clone: This specimen includes other DNA sequences encoding the same CDR3. The genes are TRBV6-5 and TRBJ1-6, with a weak D call TRBD1 (5 bases). Germline V gene lookup returns CDR1 MNHEY and CDR2 SVGAGI. The CDR3 contains 15 residues. Trimming removed 0 bases from V and 7 bases from J, with 10 bases in between. CDR3 sequence reads: CASSYSGGGNSPLHF. In nucleotides, the CDR3 is TGTGCCAGCAGTTACTCGGGCGGGGGAAATTCACCCCTCCACTTT.

The chain carries TRBV2 and TRBJ2-5; 7 bases are shared with TRBD2. Germline lookup yields CDR1 SNHLY and CDR2 FYNNEI. Trimming removed 4 bases from V and 1 base from J; junction bases left unmatched: 6. The CDR3 has 15 residues. The CDR3 DNA sequence: TGTGCCAGCAGTGTTCAGGGAGGGGCCCAAGAGACCCAGTACTTC. It codes for CASSVQGGAQETQYF.

The chain carries TRBV28 and TRBJ2-7; 10 nucleotides agree with TRBD1. CDR3 length: 15 amino acids. V lost 8 bases, J lost 5 bases, and 12 bases stayed unmatched. Germline lookup yields CDR1 MDHEN and CDR2 SYDVKM. The CDR3 sequence: CASRDRLTGGDEQYF. The CDR3 nucleotides read TGTGCCAGCCGAGATAGGTTGACAGGGGGCGACGAGCAGTACTTC.

The CDR3 reads CASSMPRGETDTQYF. The DNA for the CDR3 is TGTGCCAGTAGTATGCCCAGGGGCGAAACAGATACGCAGTATTTT. V is TRBV19 and J is TRBJ2-3, with TRBD1 as a possible D gene (6 bases). Trimming took 3 bases from V and 3 from J, leaving 13 bases between them. This CDR3 contains 15 residues. Germline V gene lookup returns CDR1 LNHDA and CDR2 SQIVND (reference sequence).

The chain couples TRBV6-2 or TRBV6-3 to TRBJ2-2, with 7 positions matching TRBD2. CDR3 length: 15 amino acids. V lost 2 bases and J lost 6; bases outside the gene matches: 6. Germline loops: CDR1 MNHEY, CDR2 SVGEGT. The CDR3 sequence is CASSYRGTTPGELFF. CDR3 in DNA: TGTGCCAGCAGTTACAGAGGGACTACCCCCGGGGAGCTGTTTTTT.